This TCR beta chain is drawn from a study of patients and donors after allogeneic stem cell transplantation. TCRdb re-called the RT-PCR reads through MiXCR, storing one row per CDR3 protein. The table shows approximately 200,000 distinct CDR3 sequences, with 35% to 45% occurring only once. Germline V gene data show CDR1 as SGDLS and CDR2 as YYNGEE. V lost 4 bases to trimming and J lost 5 bases, with 23 bases between them. The CDR3 extends over 17 amino acids. The sequenced sample was blood, either unsorted or a sorted T cell fraction (not recorded which). The receptor was derived from a human donor who was either an allogeneic HSCT recipient or a stem cell or donor lymphocyte infusion donor (not recorded which). It is not recorded whose cells these are; they may come from a transplant donor. The rearrangement joins TRBV9 to TRBJ2-3; D may be TRBD1 or TRBD2 (5 bases each). The CDR3 protein is CASSPPQDSRDRDTQYF. The CDR3 DNA reads as TGTGCCAGCAGCCCCCCCCAGGACTCTCGGGACCGAGATACGCAGTATTTT.